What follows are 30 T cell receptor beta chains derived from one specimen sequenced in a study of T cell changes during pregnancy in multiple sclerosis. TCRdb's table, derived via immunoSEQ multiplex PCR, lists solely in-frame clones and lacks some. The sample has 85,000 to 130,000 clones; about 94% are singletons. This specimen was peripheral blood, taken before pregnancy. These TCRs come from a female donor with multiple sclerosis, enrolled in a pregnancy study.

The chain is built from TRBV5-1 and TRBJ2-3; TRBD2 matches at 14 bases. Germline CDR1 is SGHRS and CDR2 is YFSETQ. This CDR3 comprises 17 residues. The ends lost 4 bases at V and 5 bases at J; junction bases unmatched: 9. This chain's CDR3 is CASSPSGTSGRLDTQYF. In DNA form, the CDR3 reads TGCGCCAGCAGCCCCTCTGGGACTAGCGGGAGATTAGATACGCAGTATTTT.

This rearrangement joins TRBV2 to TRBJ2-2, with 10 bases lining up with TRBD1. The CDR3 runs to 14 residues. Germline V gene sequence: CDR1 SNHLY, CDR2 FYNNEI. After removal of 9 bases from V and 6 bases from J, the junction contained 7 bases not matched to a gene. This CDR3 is CARGDRGMSGELFF. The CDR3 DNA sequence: TGTGCCAGAGGGGACAGGGGTATGTCCGGGGAGCTGTTTTTT. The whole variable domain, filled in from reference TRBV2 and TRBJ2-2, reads EPEVTQTPSHQVTQMGQEVILRCVPISNHLYFYWYRQILGQKVEFLVSFYNNEISEKSEIFDDQFSVERPDGSNFTLKIRSTKLEDSAMYFCARGDRGMSGELFFGEGSRLTVL.

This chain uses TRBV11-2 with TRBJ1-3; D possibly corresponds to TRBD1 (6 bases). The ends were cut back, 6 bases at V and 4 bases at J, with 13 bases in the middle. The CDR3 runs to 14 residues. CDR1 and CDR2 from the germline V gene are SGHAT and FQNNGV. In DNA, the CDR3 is TGTGCCAGCAGAATAAGGGGGTACGGAAACACCATATATTTT. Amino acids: CASRIRGYGNTIYF.

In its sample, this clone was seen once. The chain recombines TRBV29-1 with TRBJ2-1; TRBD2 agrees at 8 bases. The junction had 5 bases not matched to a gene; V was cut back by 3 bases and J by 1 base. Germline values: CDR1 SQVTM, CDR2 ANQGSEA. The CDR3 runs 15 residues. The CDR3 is CSVEWREVSYNEQFF. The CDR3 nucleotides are TGCAGCGTTGAGTGGCGGGAGGTTTCCTACAATGAGCAGTTCTTC.

CDR3: CASKGLAGVYEQYF. Written as DNA, the CDR3 is TGTGCCAGCAAGGGACTAGCGGGGGTCTACGAGCAGTACTTC. This chain connects TRBV2 to TRBJ2-7; 14 bases line up with TRBD2. V dropped 7 bases and J dropped 3; count of bases not matched to a gene: 2. CDR1 is SNHLY, CDR2 FYNNEI, per germline. This CDR3 is built from 14 residues.

DNA for the CDR3: TGCGCCAGCAGCCAAGATGCCCTAGCCCACGAGCAGTACTTC. It yields the protein CASSQDALAHEQYF. The rearrangement uses TRBV4-1 and TRBJ2-7; possibly TRBD2 for D (5 bases). Germline V gives CDR1 MGHRA, CDR2 YSYEKL. The CDR3 spans 14 residues. Trimming stripped 0 bases from V and 5 bases from J, with 11 bases between.

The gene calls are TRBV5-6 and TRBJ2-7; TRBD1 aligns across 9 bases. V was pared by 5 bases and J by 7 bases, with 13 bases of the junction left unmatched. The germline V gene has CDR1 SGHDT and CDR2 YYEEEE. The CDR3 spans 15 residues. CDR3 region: CASSTFRDRVSEQYF. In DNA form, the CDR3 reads TGTGCCAGCAGTACCTTCCGGGACAGGGTGAGTGAGCAGTACTTC.

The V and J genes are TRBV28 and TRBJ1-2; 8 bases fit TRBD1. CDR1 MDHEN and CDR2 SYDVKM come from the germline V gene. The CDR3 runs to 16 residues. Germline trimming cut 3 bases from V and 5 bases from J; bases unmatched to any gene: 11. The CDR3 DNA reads TGTGCCAGCAGTTTGGCCCCTCAGGGGGCTGGGTATGGCTACACCTTC. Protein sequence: CASSLAPQGAGYGYTF.

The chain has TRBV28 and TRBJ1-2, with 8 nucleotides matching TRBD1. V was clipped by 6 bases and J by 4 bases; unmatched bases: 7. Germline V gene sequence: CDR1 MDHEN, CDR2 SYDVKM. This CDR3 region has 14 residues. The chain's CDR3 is CASRPGQGGYGYTF. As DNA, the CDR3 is TGTGCCAGCAGGCCTGGACAGGGCGGCTATGGCTACACCTTC.

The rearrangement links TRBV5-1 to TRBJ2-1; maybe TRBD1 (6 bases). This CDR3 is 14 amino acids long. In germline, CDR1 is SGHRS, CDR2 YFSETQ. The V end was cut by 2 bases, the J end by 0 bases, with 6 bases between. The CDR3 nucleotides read TGCGCCAGCAGCTTAGGGGGCTCCTACAATGAGCAGTTCTTC. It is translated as CASSLGGSYNEQFF.

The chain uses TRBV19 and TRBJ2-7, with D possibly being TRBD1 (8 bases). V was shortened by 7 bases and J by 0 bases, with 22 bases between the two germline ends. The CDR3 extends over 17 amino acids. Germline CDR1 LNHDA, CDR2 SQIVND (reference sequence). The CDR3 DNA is TGTGCCAGTACCCCACCCCACGGGGGGACAGGCTCCTACGAGCAGTACTTC. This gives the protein CASTPPHGGTGSYEQYF. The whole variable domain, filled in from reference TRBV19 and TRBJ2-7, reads DGGITQSPKYLFRKEGQNVTLSCEQNLNHDAMYWYRQDPGQGLRLIYYSQIVNDFQKGDIAEGYSVSREKKESFPLTVTSAQKNPTAFYLCASTPPHGGTGSYEQYFGPGTRLTVT.

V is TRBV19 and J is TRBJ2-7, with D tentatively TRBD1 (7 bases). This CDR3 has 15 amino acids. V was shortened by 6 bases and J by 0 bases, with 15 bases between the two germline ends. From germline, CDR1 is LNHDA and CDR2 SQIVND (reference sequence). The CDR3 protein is CASSLGRGVSYEQYF. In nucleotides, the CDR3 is TGTGCCAGTAGCCTCGGCAGGGGGGTCTCCTACGAGCAGTACTTC.

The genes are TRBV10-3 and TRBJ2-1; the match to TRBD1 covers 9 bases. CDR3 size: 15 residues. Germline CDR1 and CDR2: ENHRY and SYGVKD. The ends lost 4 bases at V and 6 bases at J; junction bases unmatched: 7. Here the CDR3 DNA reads TGTGCCATCAGTGCCTCGGAGACAGGGGGCAATGAGCAGTTCTTC. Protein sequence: CAISASETGGNEQFF.

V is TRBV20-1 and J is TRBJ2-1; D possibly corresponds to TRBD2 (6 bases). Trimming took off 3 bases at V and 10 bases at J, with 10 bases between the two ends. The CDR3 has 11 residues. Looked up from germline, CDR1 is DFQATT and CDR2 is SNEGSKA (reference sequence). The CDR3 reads CSARTGVEQFF. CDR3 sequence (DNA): TGCAGTGCTAGGACGGGAGTAGAGCAGTTCTTC.

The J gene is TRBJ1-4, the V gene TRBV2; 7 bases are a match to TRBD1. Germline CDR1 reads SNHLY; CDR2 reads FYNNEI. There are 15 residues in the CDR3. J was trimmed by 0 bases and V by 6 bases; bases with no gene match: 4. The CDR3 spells CASSRQGATNEKLFF. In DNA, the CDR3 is TGTGCCAGCAGCAGACAGGGAGCAACTAATGAAAAACTGTTTTTT.

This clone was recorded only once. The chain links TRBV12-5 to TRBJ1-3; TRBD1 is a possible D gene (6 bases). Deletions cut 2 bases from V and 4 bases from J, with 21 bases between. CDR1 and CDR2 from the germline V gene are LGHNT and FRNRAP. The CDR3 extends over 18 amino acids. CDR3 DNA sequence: TGTGCTAGTGGTTTGCTTCCGAGGGGGGGCAGATCCGGAAACACCATATATTTT. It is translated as CASGLLPRGGRSGNTIYF.

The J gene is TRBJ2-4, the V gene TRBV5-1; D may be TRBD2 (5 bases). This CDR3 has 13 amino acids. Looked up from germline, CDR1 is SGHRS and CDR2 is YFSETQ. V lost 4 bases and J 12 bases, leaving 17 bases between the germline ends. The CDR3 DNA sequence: TGCGCCAGCAGCCCGCCGGAGGCAGGACGTCAGTACTTC. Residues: CASSPPEAGRQYF.

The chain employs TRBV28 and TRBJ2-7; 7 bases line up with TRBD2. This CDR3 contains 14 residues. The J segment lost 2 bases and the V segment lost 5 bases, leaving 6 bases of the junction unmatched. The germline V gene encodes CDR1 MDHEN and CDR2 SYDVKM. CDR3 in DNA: TGTGCCAGCAGTACCCTAGCGGAGACCTACGAGCAGTACTTC. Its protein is CASSTLAETYEQYF.

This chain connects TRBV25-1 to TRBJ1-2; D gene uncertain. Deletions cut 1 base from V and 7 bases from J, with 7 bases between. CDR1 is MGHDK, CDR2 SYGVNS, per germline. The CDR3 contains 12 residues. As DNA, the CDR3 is TGTGCCAGCAGTGAATTAGAGTTTGGCTACACCTTC. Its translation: CASSELEFGYTF.

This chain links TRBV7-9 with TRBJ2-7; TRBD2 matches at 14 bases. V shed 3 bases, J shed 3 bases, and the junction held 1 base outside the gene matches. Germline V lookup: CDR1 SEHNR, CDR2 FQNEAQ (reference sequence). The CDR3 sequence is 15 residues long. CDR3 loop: CASSLGTSGSYEQYF. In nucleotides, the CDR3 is TGTGCCAGCAGCTTGGGGACTAGCGGGAGCTACGAGCAGTACTTC.

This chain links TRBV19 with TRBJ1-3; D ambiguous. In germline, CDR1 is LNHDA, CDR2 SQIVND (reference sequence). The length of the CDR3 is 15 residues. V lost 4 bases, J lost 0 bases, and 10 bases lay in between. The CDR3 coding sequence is TGTGCCAGTAGTAACAGCCGAAGCTCTGGAAACACCATATATTTT. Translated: CASSNSRSSGNTIYF.

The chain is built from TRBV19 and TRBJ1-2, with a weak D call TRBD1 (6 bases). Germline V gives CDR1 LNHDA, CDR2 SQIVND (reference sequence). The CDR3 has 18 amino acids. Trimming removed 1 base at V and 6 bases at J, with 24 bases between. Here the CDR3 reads CASSIVAGGLPAWDGYTF. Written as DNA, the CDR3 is TGTGCCAGTAGTATAGTGGCGGGGGGCCTCCCGGCGTGGGATGGCTACACCTTC.

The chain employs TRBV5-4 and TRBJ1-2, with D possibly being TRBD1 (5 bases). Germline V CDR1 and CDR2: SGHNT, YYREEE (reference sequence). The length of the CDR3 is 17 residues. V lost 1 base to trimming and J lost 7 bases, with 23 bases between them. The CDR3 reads CASSLRQGTPLLGGYTF. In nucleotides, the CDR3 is TGTGCCAGCAGCTTGCGTCAGGGTACCCCCCTGTTGGGTGGCTACACCTTC.

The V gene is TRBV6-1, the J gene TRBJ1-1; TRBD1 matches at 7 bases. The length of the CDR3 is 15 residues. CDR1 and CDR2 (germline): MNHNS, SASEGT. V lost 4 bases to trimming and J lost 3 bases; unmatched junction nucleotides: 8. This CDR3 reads CASSVRQGMYTEAFF. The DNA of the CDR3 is TGTGCCAGCAGTGTCCGACAGGGTATGTACACTGAAGCTTTCTTT.

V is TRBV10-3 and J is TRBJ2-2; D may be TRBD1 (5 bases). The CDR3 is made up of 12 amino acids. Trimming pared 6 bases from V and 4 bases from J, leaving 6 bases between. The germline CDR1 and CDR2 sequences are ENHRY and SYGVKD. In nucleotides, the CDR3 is TGTGCCATCAGAGACAGCACCGGGGAGCTGTTTTTT. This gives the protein CAIRDSTGELFF.

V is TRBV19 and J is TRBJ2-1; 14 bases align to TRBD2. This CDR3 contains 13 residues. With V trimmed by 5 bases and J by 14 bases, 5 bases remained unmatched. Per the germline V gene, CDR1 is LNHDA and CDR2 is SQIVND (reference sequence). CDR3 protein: CASSVGTSGSEFF. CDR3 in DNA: TGTGCCAGTAGTGTCGGGACTAGCGGGAGTGAGTTCTTC.

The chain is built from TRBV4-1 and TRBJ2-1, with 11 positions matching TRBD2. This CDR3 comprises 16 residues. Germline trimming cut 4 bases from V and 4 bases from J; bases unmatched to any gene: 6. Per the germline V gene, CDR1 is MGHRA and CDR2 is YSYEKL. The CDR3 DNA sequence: TGCGCCAGCAGCCTTTTTGGGACTAGCGGATACAATGAGCAGTTCTTC. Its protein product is CASSLFGTSGYNEQFF.

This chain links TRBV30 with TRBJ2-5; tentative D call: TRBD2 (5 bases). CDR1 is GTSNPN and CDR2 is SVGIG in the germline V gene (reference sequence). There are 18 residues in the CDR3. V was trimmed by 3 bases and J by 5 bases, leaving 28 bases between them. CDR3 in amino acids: CAWSHTGLGTVAAETQYF. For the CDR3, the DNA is TGTGCCTGGAGCCACACGGGGTTGGGTACAGTCGCGGCGGAGACCCAGTACTTC.

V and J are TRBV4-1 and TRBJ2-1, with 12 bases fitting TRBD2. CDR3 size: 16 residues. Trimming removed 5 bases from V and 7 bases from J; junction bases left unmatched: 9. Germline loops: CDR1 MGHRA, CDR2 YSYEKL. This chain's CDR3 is CASSSRLAGVENEQFF. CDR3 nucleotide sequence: TGCGCCAGCAGCTCCCGACTAGCGGGAGTTGAGAATGAGCAGTTCTTC.

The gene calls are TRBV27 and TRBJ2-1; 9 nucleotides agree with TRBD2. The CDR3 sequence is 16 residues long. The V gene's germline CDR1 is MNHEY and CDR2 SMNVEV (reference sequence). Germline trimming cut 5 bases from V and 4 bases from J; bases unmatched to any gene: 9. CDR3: CASSRSGRSIYNEQFF. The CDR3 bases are TGTGCCAGCAGTAGGAGCGGGAGGAGTATTTACAATGAGCAGTTCTTC.